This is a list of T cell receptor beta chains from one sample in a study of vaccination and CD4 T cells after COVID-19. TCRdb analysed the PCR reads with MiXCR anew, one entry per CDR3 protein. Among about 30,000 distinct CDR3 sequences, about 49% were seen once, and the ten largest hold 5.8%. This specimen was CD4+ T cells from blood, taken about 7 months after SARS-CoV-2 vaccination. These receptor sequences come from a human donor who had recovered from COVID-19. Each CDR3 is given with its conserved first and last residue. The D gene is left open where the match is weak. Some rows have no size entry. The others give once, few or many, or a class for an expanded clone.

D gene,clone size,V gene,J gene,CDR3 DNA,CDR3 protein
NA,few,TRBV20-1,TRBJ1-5,TGCAGTGTCTCATCCATGGGCAATCAGCCCCAGCATTTT,CSVSSMGNQPQHF
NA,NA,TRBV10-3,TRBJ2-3,TGTGCCAACCGTAGCCCTAGCACAGATACGCAGTATTTT,CANRSPSTDTQYF
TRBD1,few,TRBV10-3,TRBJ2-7,TGTGCCATCAGTATAAACACAGGGGCCGCCACCCACGAGCAGTACTTC,CAISINTGAATHEQYF
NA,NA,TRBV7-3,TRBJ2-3,TGTGCCAGCAGCTTATCCCCGCACCTTGGGGCGTACACAGATACGCAGTATTTT,CASSLSPHLGAYTDTQYF
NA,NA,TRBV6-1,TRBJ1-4,TGTGCCAGCAGGACACAGGTTTATGAAAAACTGTTTTTT,CASRTQVYEKLFF
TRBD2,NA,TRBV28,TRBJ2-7,TGTGCCAGCAGTTTAGGGGGGGGGTACCCCCTAAGCTCCTACGAGCAGTACTTC,CASSLGGGYPLSSYEQYF
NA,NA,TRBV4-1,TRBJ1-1,TGCGCCAGCAGCTCCCGGGACGGTGAAGCTTTCTTT,CASSSRDGEAFF
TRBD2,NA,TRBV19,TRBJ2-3,TGTGCCAGTAGTATTGTTTTGCGGCTAGCGGCCAGCACAGATACGCAGTATTTT,CASSIVLRLAASTDTQYF
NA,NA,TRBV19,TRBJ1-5,TGTGCCAGTAGTTCAGCATGGAATAGCAATCAGCCCCAGCATTTT,CASSSAWNSNQPQHF
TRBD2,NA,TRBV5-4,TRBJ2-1,TGTGCCAGCAGCAGGACTAGCGGGAAGGGTGAGCAGTTCTTC,CASSRTSGKGEQFF
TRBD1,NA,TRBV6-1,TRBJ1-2,TGTGCCAGCAGAATGCTTCCGGGACAGGGGCCCAAAACCTTC,CASRMLPGQGPKTF
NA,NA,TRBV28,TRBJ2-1,TGTGCCAGCAGTCCTTTTGCGGAGACTAACAATGAGCAGTTCTTC,CASSPFAETNNEQFF
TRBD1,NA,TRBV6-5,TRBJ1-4,TGTGCCAGCAGTTACCTAACCGGGACAGGGGACGAAAAACTGTTTTTT,CASSYLTGTGDEKLFF
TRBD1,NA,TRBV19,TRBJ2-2,TGTGCCAGTAGTCCCCAGGGGGACAGGAACACCGGGGAGCTGTTTTTT,CASSPQGDRNTGELFF
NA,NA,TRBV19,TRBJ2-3,TGTGCCAGTAGTATGGTTGGGAGACAAAGCACAGATACGCAGTATTTT,CASSMVGRQSTDTQYF
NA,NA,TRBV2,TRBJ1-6,TGTGCCAGCAAGCTGGGGCAGGGACTTACTTCACCCCTCCACTTT,CASKLGQGLTSPLHF
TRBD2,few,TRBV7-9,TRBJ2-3,TGTGCCAGCAGCATTAGGTCTTCGGGAGGAAATACGCAGTATTTT,CASSIRSSGGNTQYF
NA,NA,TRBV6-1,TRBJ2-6,TGTGCCAGCAGGACCCATTTAAGCTCTGGGGCCAACGTCCTGACTTTC,CASRTHLSSGANVLTF
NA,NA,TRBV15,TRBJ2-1,TGTGCCACCAGCAGACCCCATGGTGAGCAGTTCTTC,CATSRPHGEQFF
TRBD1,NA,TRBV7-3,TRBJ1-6,TGTGCCAGCAGCTTGGACAGGGAATCACCCCTCCACTTT,CASSLDRESPLHF
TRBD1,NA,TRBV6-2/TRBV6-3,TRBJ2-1,TGTGCCAGCAGGTATACAGGGGGATATTCCTACAATGAGCAGTTCTTC,CASRYTGGYSYNEQFF
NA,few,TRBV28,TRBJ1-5,TGTGCCAGCAGTTCCGGGGGCGCCGGGGATCAGCCCCAGCATTTT,CASSSGGAGDQPQHF
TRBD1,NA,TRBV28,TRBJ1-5,TGTGCCAGCAGTTCCCAGACAGGGGGGGGTCAGCCCCAGCATTTT,CASSSQTGGGQPQHF
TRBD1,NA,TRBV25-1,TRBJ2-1,TGTGCCAGCAGTGAAACCTTAGGACAGGGGGCTTCCAAGGATGAGCAGTTCTTC,CASSETLGQGASKDEQFF
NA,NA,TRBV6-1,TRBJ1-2,TGTGCCAGCAGTGGGGGTTGGGATGGCTACACCTTC,CASSGGWDGYTF
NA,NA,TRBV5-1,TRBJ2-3,TGCGCCAGCAGCTTCCACCCGAAGACTGCGGAGGTTAGCACAGATACGCAGTATTTT,CASSFHPKTAEVSTDTQYF
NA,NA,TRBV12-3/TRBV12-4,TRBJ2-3,TGTGCCAGCAGTTGGGATTCCGTCGGGGATACGCAGTATTTT,CASSWDSVGDTQYF
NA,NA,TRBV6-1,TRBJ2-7,TGTGCCAGCAGTGTTGAGGGCTCGGGCTCCTACGGGCAGTACTTC,CASSVEGSGSYGQYF
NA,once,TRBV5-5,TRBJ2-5,TGTGCCAGCAGCGCCGACACCGAAGAGACCCAGTACTTC,CASSADTEETQYF
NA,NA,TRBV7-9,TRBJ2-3,TGTGCCAGCATCGGCGCCAGCACAGATACGCAGTATTTT,CASIGASTDTQYF
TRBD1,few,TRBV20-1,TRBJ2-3,TGCAGACCGGGACAGGGGGGAACAAGCACAGATACGCAGTATTTT,CRPGQGGTSTDTQYF
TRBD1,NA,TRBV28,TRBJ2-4,TGTGCCATCTCGGACAGGGGGCAGAACATTCAGTACTTC,CAISDRGQNIQYF
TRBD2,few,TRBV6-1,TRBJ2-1,TGTGCCACCTCTCGGGGTCTAGCGGGATCAAATGAGCAGTTCTTC,CATSRGLAGSNEQFF
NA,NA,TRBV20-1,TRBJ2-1,TGCAGTGCTAGTCCGCGCCCAACAACGACTAATGAGCAGTTCTTC,CSASPRPTTTNEQFF
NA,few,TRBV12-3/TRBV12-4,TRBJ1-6,TGTGCCAGCAGTGCGCGGGATTGGAAGAGGACCCTCCACTTT,CASSARDWKRTLHF
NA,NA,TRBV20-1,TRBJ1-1,TGCAGTGCTGTCCGGGACACACAGAACACTGAAGCTTTCTTT,CSAVRDTQNTEAFF
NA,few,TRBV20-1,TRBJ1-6,TGCAGTGCTAGAAGGCAGGTTGGGGGTAATTCACCCCTCCACTTT,CSARRQVGGNSPLHF
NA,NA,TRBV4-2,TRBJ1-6,TGTGCCAGCAGCCCCAGTACCCCCAGCTATAATTCACCCCTCCACTTT,CASSPSTPSYNSPLHF
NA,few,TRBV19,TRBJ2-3,TGTGCCAGTAGTGAGGGGCTAGATACGCAGTATTTT,CASSEGLDTQYF
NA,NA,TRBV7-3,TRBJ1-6,TGTGCCAGCAGCCCCGGACCGGGATATAATTCACCCCTCCACTTT,CASSPGPGYNSPLHF
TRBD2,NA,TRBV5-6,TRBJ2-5,TGTGCCAGCAGCTTCCTACTAGCGATTGGAAGACAAGAGACCCAGTACTTC,CASSFLLAIGRQETQYF
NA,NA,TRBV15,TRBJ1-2,TGTGCCACCAGCGAGCTTAACAATAACTATGGCTACACCTTC,CATSELNNNYGYTF
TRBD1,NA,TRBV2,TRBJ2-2,TGTGCCAGCAGTGTGGGACAGGGGGGACCCGGGGAGCTGTTTTTT,CASSVGQGGPGELFF
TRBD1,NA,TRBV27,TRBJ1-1,TGTGCCAGCAGTTTAACCAGGGGGTCTACTGAAGCTTTCTTT,CASSLTRGSTEAFF
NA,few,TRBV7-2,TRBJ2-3,TGTGCCAGCAGCTTAATGCGGCACACAGATACGCAGTATTTT,CASSLMRHTDTQYF